The T cell receptor beta chain under discussion was sequenced for a study of blood T cell repertoires in COVID-19. Study-wide context: The cDNA or gDNA used as material had been derived from T cells, B-cell-depleted T cells, or PBMCs.

This CDR3 is 13 amino acids long. Trimming shortened V by 0 bases and J by 4 bases, and 7 bases separated the two germline ends. Germline lookup yields CDR1 GTSNPN and CDR2 SVGIG (reference sequence). The authors' processing: For nucleated cells, counts were estimated from reference gene primer amplification. Sequencing was performed with immunoSEQ multiplex PCR; in TCRdb, only in-frame clones are kept and a portion is missing. The V and J calls and clone size come from that table; D and trimming were worked out from the DNA. In the table there are around 400,000 clones, roughly four fifths of which are singletons. With regard to this clone: The sample contains more than one DNA sequence encoding this CDR3.

Donors in Cohort 3 counted as recovered after two negative PCRs, clearance, or symptom resolution. The source material was PBMCs or T cells enriched from blood (not recorded which). V gene TRBV30 combines with J gene TRBJ1-5; D might be TRBD1 (5 bases). This TCR came from a woman in her fifties or sixties who had recovered from COVID-19. The CDR3 sequence is CAWSVQGNQPQHF. DNA of the CDR3: TGTGCCTGGAGTGTCCAGGGAAATCAGCCCCAGCATTTT.